This T cell receptor (beta chain) derives from a study of blood T cell repertoires in COVID-19. Background on the study: Italy, Spain and the United States were the sources of the convalescent and acute COVID-19 samples. PBMCs, B-cell-depleted T cells, or T cells provided the cDNA or gDNA that made up the material.

The authors' processing: Amplification of reference gene primers was used by the study to estimate nucleated cell counts. Sequencing was performed with immunoSEQ multiplex PCR; in TCRdb, only in-frame clones are kept and a portion is missing. That table supplies the V and J calls and clone size; D and trimming were determined from the DNA. The table has roughly 34,000 clones, 60% to 80% seen once. The CDR3 loop spans 14 amino acids. Trimming removed 6 bases from V and 6 bases from J, with 14 bases in between. CDR1 is MNHEY, CDR2 SVGAGI, per germline. This chain connects TRBV6-5 to TRBJ2-2; possibly TRBD1 for D (6 bases). The sequence was collected from an elderly man with acute or convalescent COVID-19. Sequenced material: peripheral blood. The CDR3 bases are TGTGCCAGCAGCCTACAGGGTGAAGCCGGGGAGCTGTTTTTT. Its translation is CASSLQGEAGELFF.